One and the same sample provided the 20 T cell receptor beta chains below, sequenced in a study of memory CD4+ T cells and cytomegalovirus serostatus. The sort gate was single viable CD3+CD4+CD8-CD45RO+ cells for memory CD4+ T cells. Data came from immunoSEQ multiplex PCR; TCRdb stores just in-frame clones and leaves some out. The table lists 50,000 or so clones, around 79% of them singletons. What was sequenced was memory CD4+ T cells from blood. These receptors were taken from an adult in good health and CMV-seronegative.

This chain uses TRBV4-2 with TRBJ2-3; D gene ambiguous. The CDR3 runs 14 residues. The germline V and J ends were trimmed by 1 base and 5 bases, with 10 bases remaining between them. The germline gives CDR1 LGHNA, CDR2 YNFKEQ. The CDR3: CASSQGAGRDTQYF. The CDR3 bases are TGTGCCAGCAGCCAAGGGGCAGGTCGAGATACGCAGTATTTT.

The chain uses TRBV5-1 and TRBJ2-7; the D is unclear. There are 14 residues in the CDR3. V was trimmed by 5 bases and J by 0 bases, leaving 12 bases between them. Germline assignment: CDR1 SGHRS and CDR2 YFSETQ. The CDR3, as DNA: TGCGCCAGCAGAGAGCTCCTTAGCTCCTACGAGCAGTACTTC. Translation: CASRELLSSYEQYF.

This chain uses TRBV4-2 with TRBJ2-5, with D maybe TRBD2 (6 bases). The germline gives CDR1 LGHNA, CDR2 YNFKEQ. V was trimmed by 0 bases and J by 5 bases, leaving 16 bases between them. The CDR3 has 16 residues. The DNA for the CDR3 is TGTGCCAGCAGCCAAGATTCGGGAGTGGCGCGGGAGACCCAGTACTTC. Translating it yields CASSQDSGVARETQYF.

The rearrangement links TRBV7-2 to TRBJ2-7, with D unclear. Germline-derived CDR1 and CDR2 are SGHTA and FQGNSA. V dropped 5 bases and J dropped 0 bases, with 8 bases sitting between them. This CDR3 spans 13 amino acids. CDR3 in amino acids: CASSPRVSYEQYF. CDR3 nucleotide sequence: TGTGCCAGCAGCCCCCGGGTCTCCTACGAGCAGTACTTC.

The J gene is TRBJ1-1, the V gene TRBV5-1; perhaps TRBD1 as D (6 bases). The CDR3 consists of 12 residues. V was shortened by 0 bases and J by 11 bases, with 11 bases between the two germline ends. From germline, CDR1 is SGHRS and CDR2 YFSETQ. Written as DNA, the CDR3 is TGCGCCAGCAGCTTGGAGGGGGACGCGGCTTTCTTT. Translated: CASSLEGDAAFF.

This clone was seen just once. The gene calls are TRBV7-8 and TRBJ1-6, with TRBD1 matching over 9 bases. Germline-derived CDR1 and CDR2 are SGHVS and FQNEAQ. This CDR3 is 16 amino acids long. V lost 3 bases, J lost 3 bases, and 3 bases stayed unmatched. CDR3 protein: CASSLGTGIYNSPLHF. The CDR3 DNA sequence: TGTGCCAGCAGCTTGGGGACAGGGATCTATAATTCACCCCTCCACTTT.

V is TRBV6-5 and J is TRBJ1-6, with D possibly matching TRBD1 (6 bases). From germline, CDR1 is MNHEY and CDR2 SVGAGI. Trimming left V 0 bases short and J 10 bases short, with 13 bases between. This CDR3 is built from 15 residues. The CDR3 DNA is TGTGCCAGCAGTTACTCATCAGGGGTTGCCTCACCCCTCCACTTT. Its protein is CASSYSSGVASPLHF.

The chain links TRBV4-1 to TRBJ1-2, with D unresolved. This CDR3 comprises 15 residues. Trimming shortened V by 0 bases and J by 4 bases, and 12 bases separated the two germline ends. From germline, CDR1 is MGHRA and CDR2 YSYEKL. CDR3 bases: TGCGCCAGCAGCCAAGACGGGCAGATCCGCTATGGCTACACCTTC. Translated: CASSQDGQIRYGYTF.

The CDR3 DNA is TGCGCCAGCAGCCAAGGGACAGAAGAGACCCAGTACTTC. This translates into CASSQGTEETQYF. The chain carries TRBV5-1 and TRBJ2-5; 7 bases align to TRBD1. Germline V gene data show CDR1 as SGHRS and CDR2 as YFSETQ. CDR3 size: 13 residues. After removal of 4 bases from V and 3 bases from J, the junction contained 3 bases not matched to a gene.

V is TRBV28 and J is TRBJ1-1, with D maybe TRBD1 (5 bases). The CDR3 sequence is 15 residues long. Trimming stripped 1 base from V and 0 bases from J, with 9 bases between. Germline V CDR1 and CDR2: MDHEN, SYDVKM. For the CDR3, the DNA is TGTGCCAGCAGTTTATTGGGACGGATGAACACTGAAGCTTTCTTT. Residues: CASSLLGRMNTEAFF.

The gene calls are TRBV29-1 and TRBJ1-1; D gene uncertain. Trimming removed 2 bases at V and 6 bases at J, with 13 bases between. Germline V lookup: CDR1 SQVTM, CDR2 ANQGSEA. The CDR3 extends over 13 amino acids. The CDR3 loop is CSVERVREAEAFF. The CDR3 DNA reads TGCAGCGTTGAAAGAGTGAGGGAAGCTGAAGCTTTCTTT. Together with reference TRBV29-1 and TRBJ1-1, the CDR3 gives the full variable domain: SAVISQKPSRDICQRGTSLTIQCQVDSQVTMMFWYRQQPGQSLTLIATANQGSEATYESGFVIDKFPISRPNLTFSTLTVSNMSPEDSSIYLCSVERVREAEAFFGQGTRLTVV.

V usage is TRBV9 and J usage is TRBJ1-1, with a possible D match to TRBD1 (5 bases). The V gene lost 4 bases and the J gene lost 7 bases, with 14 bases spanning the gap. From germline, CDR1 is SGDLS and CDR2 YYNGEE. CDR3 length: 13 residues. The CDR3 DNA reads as TGTGCCAGCAGCTCCCAGGGCGTCAGTGAAGCTTTCTTT. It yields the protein CASSSQGVSEAFF.

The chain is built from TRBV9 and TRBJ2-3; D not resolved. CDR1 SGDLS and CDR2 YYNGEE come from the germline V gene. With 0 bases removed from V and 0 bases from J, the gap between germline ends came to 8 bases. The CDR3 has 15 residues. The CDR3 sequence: CASSVVAESTDTQYF. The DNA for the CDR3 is TGTGCCAGCAGCGTAGTGGCTGAGAGCACAGATACGCAGTATTTT.

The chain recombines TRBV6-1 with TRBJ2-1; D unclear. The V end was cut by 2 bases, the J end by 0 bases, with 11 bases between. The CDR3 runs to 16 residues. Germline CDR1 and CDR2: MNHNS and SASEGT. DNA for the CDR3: TGTGCCAGCAGTGAATTGTACTACGGCTCCTACAATGAGCAGTTCTTC. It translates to CASSELYYGSYNEQFF.

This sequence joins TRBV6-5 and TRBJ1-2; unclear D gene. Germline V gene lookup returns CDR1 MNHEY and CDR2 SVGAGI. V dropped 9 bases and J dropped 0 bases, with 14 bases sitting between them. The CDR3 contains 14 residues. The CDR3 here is CASRSDGTNYGYTF. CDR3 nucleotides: TGTGCCAGTCGGTCGGATGGGACTAACTATGGCTACACCTTC.

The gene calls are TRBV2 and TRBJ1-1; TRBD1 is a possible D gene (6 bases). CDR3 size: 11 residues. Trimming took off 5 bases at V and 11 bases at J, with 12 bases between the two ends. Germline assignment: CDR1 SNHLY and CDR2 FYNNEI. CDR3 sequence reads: CASSLDSLAFF. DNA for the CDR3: TGTGCCAGCAGTTTGGACAGTCTGGCTTTCTTT.

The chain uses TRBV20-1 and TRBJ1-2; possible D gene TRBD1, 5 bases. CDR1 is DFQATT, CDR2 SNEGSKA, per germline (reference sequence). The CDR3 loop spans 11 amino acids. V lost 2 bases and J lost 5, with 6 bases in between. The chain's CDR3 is CSARQGYGYTF. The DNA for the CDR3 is TGCAGTGCTAGACAGGGATATGGCTACACCTTC.

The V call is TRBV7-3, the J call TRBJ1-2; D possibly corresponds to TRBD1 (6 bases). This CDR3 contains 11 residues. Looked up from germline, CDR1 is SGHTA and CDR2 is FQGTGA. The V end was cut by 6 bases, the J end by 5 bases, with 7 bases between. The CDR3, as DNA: TGTGCCAGCAGAGACAGGTATGGCTACACCTTC. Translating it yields CASRDRYGYTF.

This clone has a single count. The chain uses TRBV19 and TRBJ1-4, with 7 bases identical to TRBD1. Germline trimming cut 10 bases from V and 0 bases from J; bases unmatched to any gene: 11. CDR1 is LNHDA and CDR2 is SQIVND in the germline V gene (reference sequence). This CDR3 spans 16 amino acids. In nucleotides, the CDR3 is TGTGCCACAGGACAGGACTTAGTTGCAACTAATGAAAAACTGTTTTTT. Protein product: CATGQDLVATNEKLFF.

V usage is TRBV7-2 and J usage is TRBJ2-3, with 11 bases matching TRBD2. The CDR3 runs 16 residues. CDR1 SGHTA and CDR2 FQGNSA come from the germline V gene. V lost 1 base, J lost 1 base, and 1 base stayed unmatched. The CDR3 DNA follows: TGTGCCAGCAGCTTAGGGGGACTAGCGGGCACAGATACGCAGTATTTT. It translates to CASSLGGLAGTDTQYF.